This TCR beta chain was obtained from a study of OX40 agonist ivuxolimab in advanced cancers. At the level of the whole study: Ivuxolimab was an agonistic, fully human IgG2 monoclonal antibody directed against OX40 (CD134), a costimulatory receptor. Intravenous ivuxolimab was administered to patients every 2 weeks at six dose levels: 0.01, 0.1, 0.3, 1.5, 3 and 10 mg/kg. Of the approximately 53 patients in dose escalation, around 20 had hepatocellular carcinoma, approximately 15 had melanoma, 9 had renal cell carcinoma and 9 had head and neck cancer. A male proportion of roughly 85% and a mean age of 60 years, ranging from about 20 to 85, were recorded for the dose-escalation cohort. Patients were allowed to have had prior anti-PD-1, anti-PD-L1 or anti-CTLA-4 therapy, and approximately 40% of the dose-escalation patients had been treated with checkpoint inhibitors. Three dose-escalation patients achieved partial responses, one with hepatocellular carcinoma and two with cutaneous melanoma. The point of sequencing TCRbeta in the periphery was to test whether ivuxolimab changed TCR sequence diversity and drove clonal T-cell expansion. The paper describes the monotherapy dose-escalation part (N ≈ 52 patients) of the phase I trial of ivuxolimab.

On the study overall, not on this receptor specifically: The antigen specificity of the clonally expanded peripheral T cells was not determined. Low levels of normalized T-cell clonal expansion were also seen in some patients who did not respond. After ivuxolimab, CD8+ T cells had more expanded clones than CD4+ T cells on average. In the 0.1-3.0 mg/kg groups, partial responders had among the lowest normalized peripheral clonal expansion, particularly in CD8+ T cells. Clonal expansion of both CD4+ and CD8+ blood T cells was observed from baseline to week 6 at doses 0.1 to 3.0 mg/kg.

Patients with a history of autoimmune disease or receiving systemic immunosuppression were excluded from the trial. Peripheral blood for TCR sequencing was collected from all dose cohorts at baseline, on cycle 4 day 1, and on cycle 7 day 1. The samples were drawn from a first-in-human, open-label, multicenter phase I dose-escalation trial of ivuxolimab. Adults with locally advanced or metastatic head and neck squamous cell, hepatocellular, melanoma or renal cell carcinoma were enrolled in the trial. Before TCR sequencing, CD4+ T cells and CD8+ T cells from peripheral blood were sorted into separate populations. Genomic DNA was extracted from sorted cells for sequencing of the TCRbeta CDR3 region. The immunoSEQ Assay was used to sequence the TCRbeta CDR3 regions. TCRdb obtained this table from immuneACCESS and retained in-frame rearrangements with V and J assigned. These tables miss some clones; where compared with another copy, unresolved V genes account for less than half of the shortfall, and the remainder is unexplained. The sample has nearly 85,000 clones on record, around four fifths of them singletons. The ten top clones hold 0.75% to 0.85% of the sample.

From the cysteine through the phenylalanine, the CDR3 covers 15 amino acids. The kept DNA is CDR3 alone, 45 bases in frame from the first base. V ends up 4 bases short and J 7 bases short, with an unmatched junction base count of 7. Looking up the germline V gene yields CDR1 SGHTA and CDR2 FQGNSA. This clone was seen at least ten times. Its antigen specificity is not known. No much larger clone exists at a distance of one base, and base qualities are not known. The sample consisted of CD4+ or CD8+ T cells sorted from blood, taken in a trial of the OX40 agonist ivuxolimab. The sequence was obtained from an adult with an advanced solid tumor such as melanoma, head and neck, liver or kidney cancer. The sequence links TRBV7-2 to TRBJ1-6; 7 bases in the middle match TRBD1. The CDR3 protein: CASSSPGQLNSPLHF. DNA sequence: TGTGCCAGCAGCTCACCGGGACAGCTGAATTCACCCCTCCACTTT.